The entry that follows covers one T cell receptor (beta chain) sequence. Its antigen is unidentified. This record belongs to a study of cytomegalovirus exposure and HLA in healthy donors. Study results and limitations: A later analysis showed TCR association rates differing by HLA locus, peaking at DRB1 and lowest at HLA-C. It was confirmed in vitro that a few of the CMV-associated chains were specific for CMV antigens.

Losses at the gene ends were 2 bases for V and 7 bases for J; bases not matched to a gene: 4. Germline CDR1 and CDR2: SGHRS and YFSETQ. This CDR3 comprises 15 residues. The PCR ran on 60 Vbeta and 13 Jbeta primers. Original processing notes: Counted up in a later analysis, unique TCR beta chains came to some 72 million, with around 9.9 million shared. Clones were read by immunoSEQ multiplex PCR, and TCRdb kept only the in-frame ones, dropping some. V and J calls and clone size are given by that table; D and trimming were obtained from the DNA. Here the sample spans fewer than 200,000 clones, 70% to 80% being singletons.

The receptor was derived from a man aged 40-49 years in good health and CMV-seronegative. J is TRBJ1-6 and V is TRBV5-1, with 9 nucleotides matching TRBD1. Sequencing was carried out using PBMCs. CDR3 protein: CASSLQGQGNSPLHF. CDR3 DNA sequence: TGCGCCAGCAGCTTACAGGGACAGGGCAATTCACCCCTCCACTTT.